This TCR beta chain originates from a study of T cell responses to AZD1222 COVID-19 vaccine. Study findings and constraints: Regions left unmutated in variants are reportedly the target of nearly half of spike-specific TCRs.

Here immunoSEQ multiplex PCR was the method, and the copy in TCRdb shows in-frame clones only, minus some. The sample has 140,000 to 150,000 clones, around 88% seen once. Concerning this clone: The antigen is not known.

V was pared by 1 base and J by 9 bases, with 17 bases between. The CDR3 covers 16 residues. In germline, CDR1 is SGHDT, CDR2 YYEEEE. Sequenced here: peripheral blood, sampled on day 0 of AZD1222 vaccination. The chain joins TRBV5-6 to TRBJ1-6; D ambiguous. This clonotype was sampled from an adult in good health. The CDR3 sequence is CASSLRGFQQGSPLHF. The CDR3 region has the DNA TGTGCCAGCAGCTTGCGAGGGTTCCAGCAAGGTTCACCCCTCCACTTT.